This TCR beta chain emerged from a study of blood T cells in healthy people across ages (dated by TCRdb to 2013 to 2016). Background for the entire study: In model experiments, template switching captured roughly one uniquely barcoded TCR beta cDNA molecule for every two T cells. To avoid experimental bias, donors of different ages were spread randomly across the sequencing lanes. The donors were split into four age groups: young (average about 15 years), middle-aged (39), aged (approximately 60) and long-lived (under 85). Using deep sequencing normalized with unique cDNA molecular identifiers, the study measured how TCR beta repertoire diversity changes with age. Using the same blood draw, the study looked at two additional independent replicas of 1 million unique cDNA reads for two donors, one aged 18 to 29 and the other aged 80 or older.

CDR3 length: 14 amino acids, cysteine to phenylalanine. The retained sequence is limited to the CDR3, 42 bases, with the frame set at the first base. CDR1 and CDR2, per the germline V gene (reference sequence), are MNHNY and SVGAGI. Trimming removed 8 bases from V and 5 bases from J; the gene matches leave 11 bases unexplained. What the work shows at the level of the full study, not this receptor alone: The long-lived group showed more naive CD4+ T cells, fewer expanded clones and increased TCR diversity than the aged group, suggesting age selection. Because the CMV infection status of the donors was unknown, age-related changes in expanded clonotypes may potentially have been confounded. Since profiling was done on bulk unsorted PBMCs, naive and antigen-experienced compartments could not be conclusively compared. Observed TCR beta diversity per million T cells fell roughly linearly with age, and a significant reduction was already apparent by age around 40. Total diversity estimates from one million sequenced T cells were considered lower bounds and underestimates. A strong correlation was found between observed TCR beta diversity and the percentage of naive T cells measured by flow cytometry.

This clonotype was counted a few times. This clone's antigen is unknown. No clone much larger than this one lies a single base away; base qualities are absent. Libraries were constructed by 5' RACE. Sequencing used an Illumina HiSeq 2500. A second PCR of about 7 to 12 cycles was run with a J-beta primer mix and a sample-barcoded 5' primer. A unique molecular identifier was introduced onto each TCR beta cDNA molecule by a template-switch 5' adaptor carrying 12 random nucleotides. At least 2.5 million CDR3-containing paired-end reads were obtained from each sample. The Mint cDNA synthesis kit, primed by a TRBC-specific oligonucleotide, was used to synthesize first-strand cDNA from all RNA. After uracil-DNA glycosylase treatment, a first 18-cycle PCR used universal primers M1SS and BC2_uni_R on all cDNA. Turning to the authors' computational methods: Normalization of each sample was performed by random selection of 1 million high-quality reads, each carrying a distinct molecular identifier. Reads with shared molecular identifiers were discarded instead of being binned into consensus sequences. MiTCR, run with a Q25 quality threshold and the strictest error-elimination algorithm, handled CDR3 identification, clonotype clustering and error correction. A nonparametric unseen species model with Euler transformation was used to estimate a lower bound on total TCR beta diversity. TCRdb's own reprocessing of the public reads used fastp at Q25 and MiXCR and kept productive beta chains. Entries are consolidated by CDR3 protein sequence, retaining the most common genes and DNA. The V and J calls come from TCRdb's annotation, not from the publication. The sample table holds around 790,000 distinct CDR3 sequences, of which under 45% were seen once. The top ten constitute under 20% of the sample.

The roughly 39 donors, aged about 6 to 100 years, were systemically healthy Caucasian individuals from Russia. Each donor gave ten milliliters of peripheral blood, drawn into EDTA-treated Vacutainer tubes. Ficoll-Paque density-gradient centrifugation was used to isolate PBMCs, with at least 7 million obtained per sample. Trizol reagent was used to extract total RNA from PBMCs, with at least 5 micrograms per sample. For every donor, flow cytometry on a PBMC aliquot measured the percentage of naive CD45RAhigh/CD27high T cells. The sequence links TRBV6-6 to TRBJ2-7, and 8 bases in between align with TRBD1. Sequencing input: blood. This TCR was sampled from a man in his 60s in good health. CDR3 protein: CASETRQGSNEQYF. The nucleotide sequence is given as TGTGCCAGCGAGACCCGACAGGGGTCCAACGAGCAGTACTTC.